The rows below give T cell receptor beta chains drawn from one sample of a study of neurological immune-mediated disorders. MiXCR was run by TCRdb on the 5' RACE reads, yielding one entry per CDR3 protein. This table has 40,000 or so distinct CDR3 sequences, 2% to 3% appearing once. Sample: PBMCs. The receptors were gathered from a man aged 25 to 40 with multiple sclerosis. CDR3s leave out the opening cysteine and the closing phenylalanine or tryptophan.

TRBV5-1,ASSLTGGEWNTEAF
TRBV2,ASSRQGHTGELF
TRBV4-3,ASSQEFRRDTTYEQY
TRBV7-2,ASSLQRRTGQLYNEQF
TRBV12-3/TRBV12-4,ASRLSDIDNEQF
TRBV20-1,SARDAQGARSYEQY
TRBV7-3,ASSLTRSTDTQY
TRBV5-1,ASSLDRVVGNTIY
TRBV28,ASSSAGQPSGNTIY
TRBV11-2,ASSSPEVRQGLYGSYT
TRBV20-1,SARTGDSQETQY
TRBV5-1,ASSPPLDGGYT
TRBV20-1,SARGPGSEEPQH
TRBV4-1,ASSQDFENRGNTEAF
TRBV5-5,ASSSQYNEQF
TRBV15,ATSSRLAGARVDTQY
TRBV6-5,ASSRAGGNTEAF
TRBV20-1,SARDTGWQPQH
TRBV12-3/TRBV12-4,ASRPPGQGNIQY
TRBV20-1,SAQESLRGKLF
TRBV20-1,SARAGAGGRPEQY
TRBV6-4,ASSERDDLNEQF
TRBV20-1,SATLGLAGGPANQETQY
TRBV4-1,ASSQGGPGSNQPQH
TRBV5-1,ASSLAGHRDSTF
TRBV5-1,ASSLGQTTPNTEAF
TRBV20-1,SATAPGGVSTDTQY
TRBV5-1,ASSLTTGGRNEQF
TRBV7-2,ASSLNGEETQY
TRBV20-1,SASGTGDTEAF
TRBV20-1,SAASSIAGLQETQY
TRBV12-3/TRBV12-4,ASSGRRGAQY
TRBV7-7,ASSLEDGQF
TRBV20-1,SARVELAGPHEQF
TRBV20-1,SSRGGSYNEQF
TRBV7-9,ASSLDPTGLVKNIQY
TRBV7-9,ASSRQGTRETQY
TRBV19,ASSMSSYNEQF
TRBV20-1,SAIPGRTLDGYT
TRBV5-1,ASSLAWRGDNEQF
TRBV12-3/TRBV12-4,ASSPDSVGSYEQY
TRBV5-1,ASSLAGVAGANVLT
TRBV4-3,ASSQERGGNQPQH
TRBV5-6,ASSLAAADRTDTQY
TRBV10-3,AISRQEQKTEAF
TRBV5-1,ASSFMQGNTEAF
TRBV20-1,SAREIGGYEQY
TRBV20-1,SARGGGGSYNEQF
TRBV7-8,ASSLSMAEQY
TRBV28,ASRLGTYGLEQY
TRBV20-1,SAIPEVGGDTMNTEAF
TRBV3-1,ASSRGQGNEQY
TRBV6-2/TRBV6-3,ASSYITGSGEGYEQY
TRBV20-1,SARKGLAGDETQY
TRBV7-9,ASSLAGTGGYEQY